The clone carrying this T cell receptor (beta chain) was detected a few times. Its antigen is not identified. It was with a sample-barcoded 5' primer and a J-beta primer mix that a second PCR of roughly 6 to 12 cycles was run. TCRdb re-analysed the 5' RACE reads in MiXCR, keeping a single row per CDR3 protein. The table lists around 1,000,000 distinct CDR3 sequences, about 23% of them singletons. This sample is drawn from a study of blood T cells in healthy people across ages. General study points: The authors considered diversity estimates from one million T cells to be underestimates.

The germline V gene encodes CDR1 MNHEY and CDR2 SVGEGT. The germline V and J ends were trimmed by 5 bases and 5 bases, with 15 bases remaining between them. The CDR3 totals 14 residues. Healthy individuals of Caucasian origin from Russia, aged roughly 6 to 95, served as donors. Isolation of PBMCs gave at least 6 million cells per sample. This same sample was also part of a study on T cells of mothers and their children. From that study: Barcodes and 2-4 random nucleotides were added by M1S in the second PCR.

The material sequenced was blood. This chain joins TRBV6-2 or TRBV6-3 and TRBJ2-5, with TRBD2 as a possible D gene (7 bases). This TCR came from a girl aged 2 to 10 in good health. CDR3 region: CASSARGAGETQYF. The CDR3 DNA reads as TGTGCCAGCAGTGCTCGGGGGGCGGGGGAGACCCAGTACTTC.